The TCR beta chain under discussion was sequenced for a study of shared clonotypes between healthy human individuals (dated by TCRdb to between 2020 and 2021). Notes on the research overall: Three men and two women, aged 18 to 49 years, made up the cohort. For each donor, CD4 naive and CD4 memory were each given three plates, CD8 naive was given two plates, and CD8 memory was given one plate. To estimate repertoire size and how much clonotypes are shared between individuals, the study performed deep sequencing of blood TCR repertoires from roughly five healthy adults. Different laboratories and diverse techniques were used to prepare libraries and sequence TCR repertoires, to increase sequencing depth and limit assay-specific biases. Per donor, leukapheresis produced somewhere between about 0.85 and 9.5 billion PBMCs. Results and caveats for the whole study, not just this receptor: Pairwise subsampling led to the expectation that sequencing depth would affect the degree of clonotype sharing among donors. Incomplete sequencing was indicated by rarefaction of sorted-subset datasets, despite the large sequencing depth. When a few donors were compared, the shared fraction of clonotypes was roughly 5% for naive CD4, around 4% for naive CD8, about 2.4% for memory CD4, and 0.4% for memory CD8. Sampling was limited to blood, and TCR repertoires in tissue likely differ from TCR repertoires in blood. Because the study included only a small number of donors, the genetic and exposure-history diversity represented was limited. Naive subsets generally had larger estimated clonotype richness than memory subsets. Higher generation probabilities were observed for clonotypes shared by all four sorted-subset donors than for non-shared clonotypes.

From its cysteine to its phenylalanine, the CDR3 spans 14 amino acids. The entry retains the CDR3 DNA only, 42 bases that are in frame from base 1. The junction shows trimming of 4 bases on V and 4 bases on J, and the gene matches do not reach 6 bases of it. The CDR1 and CDR2 encoded by the germline V gene are LGHNA and YNFKEQ. Donors were healthy HIV-negative adults with no recently reported acute infections or vaccinations. All donors were Caucasian adults living in Nashville, Tennessee, USA. CD4+ T cells were enriched through magnetic negative selection, after which naive cells were positively selected on CD45RA and the remaining negative fraction served as the memory subset. After blood collection by leukapheresis, PBMCs were isolated using Ficoll-Histopaque density gradient centrifugation and then cryopreserved in the vapor phase of liquid nitrogen. Purity and quantity of every magnetically sorted T cell population were checked by analytical flow cytometry. From each sorted fraction, genomic DNA was isolated and quantified by UV absorbance on a Nanodrop 2000c.

TCR CDR3 regions were amplified from genomic DNA by multiplex PCR using the deep immunoSEQ assay. For each cell subset, the extracted genomic DNA was distributed evenly across all wells of several immunoSEQ 96-well plates, and each plate served as one replicate. Each replicate PCR for sorted subsets received 200 ng genomic DNA, equal to about 30,000 T cell genomes. Purified libraries were quantified with a Qubit 3.0 fluorometer, sized on a Bioanalyzer 2100, and re-quantified with the KAPA Library Quantification kit. Every immunoSEQ 96-well plate was sequenced on a separate single-read 150-cycle Illumina NextSeq 550 flow cell. The original pipeline was this. The immunoSEQ output contained only junctional sequences without quality scores, so filtering could not match that applied to full-length reads. Sequences were annotated with PyIR, a Python wrapper for IgBLAST v1.9, using IMGT germline references to assign V/J genes and CDR3. Reads were removed for weak V/J assignments (E-value above 1e-6), missing CDR3, stop codons, out-of-frame junctions, or ambiguous translated residues. V3J clonotypes were defined as sequences sharing the same inferred V gene, J gene, and CDR3 amino acid sequence. To compute the percentage overlap between repertoires, the number of shared unique clonotypes was divided by the size of the smaller repertoire. Three approaches were used to assess repertoire richness: RTK rarefaction, the Chao1 estimator, and Recon v2.1 estimates of unobserved clonotypes. Generation probabilities for all TCRbeta clonotypes obtained by the gDNA method from a handful of donors were computed using OLGA. Sourced from immuneACCESS, this table was stored by TCRdb with only in-frame sequences that have V and J called. A share of the clones is absent; for the studies checked, an unresolved V gene accounts for under half, and the remainder has no known explanation. Clonal size and the V and J genes are those of that table, whereas D and trimming came from the DNA. The sample has over a million clones on record, approximately 96% of them singletons. The leading ten clones occupy roughly 1.2% of the sample.

A word on this clone: Its antigen is still unknown. No per-base quality is available; no much larger clone lies one base away.

The sequence is built from TRBV4-2 and TRBJ2-7; TRBD2 aligns with 8 central bases. This TCR was sampled from a man younger than 45 in good health. Input material: naive CD4+ T cells sorted from blood. The cell subset or site label, read with the paper, signifies: CD45RA+ positively selected. The CDR3 region has the sequence CASSPRAGDYEQYF. The DNA sequence is as follows: TGTGCCAGCAGCCCCAGAGCGGGAGATTACGAGCAGTACTTC.